This TCR beta chain came from a study of shared clonotypes between healthy human individuals. V shed 7 bases, J shed 0 bases, and the junction held 10 bases outside the gene matches. This CDR3 comprises 18 residues. Germline V lookup: CDR1 MDHEN, CDR2 SYDVKM. At the deep level, the assay was run. Investigators spread the genomic DNA of each subset evenly over several immunoSEQ plates. Clones were sequenced by immunoSEQ multiplex PCR, and TCRdb holds only the in-frame ones, with some missing. In the table there are a few million clones, around 94% of which are singletons. Study-wide results and limits: Blood alone was sampled, and tissue repertoires likely differ.

Concerning this clone itself: The target antigen is unknown.

Source material: naive CD4+ T cells sorted from blood. Described subset: CD45RA+ positively selected. The V and J genes are TRBV28 and TRBJ2-7, with 15 bases fitting TRBD2. This clonotype was obtained from a man aged 18 to 29 in good health. The CDR3 DNA follows: TGTGCCAGCAATCCCGGGACTAGCGGGGGGACCTACTCCTACGAGCAGTACTTC. It specifies CASNPGTSGGTYSYEQYF. Full variable domain (missing parts from reference TRBV28 and TRBJ2-7): DVKVTQSSRYLVKRTGEKVFLECVQDMDHENMFWYRQDPGLGLRLIYFSYDVKMKEKGDIPEGYSVSREKKERFSLILESASTNQTSMYLCASNPGTSGGTYSYEQYFGPGTRLTVT.